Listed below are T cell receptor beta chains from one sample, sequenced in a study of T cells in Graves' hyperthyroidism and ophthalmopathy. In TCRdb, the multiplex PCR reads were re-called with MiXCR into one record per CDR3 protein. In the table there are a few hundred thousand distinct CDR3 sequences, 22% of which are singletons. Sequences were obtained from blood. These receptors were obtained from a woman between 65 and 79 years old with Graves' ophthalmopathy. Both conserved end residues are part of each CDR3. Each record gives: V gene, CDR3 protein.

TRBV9 CASSVGGMNTGELFF
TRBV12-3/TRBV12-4 CASLPGTRTYNEQFF
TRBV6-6 CASSYSGYNSPLHF
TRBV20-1 CSATDGPYEQYF
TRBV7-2 CASSHFGNYEQYF
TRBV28 CASSSLDRGQHF
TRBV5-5 CASSSVGRPYNEQFF
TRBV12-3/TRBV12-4 CASSVAGGPRETQYF
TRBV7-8 CASSLTSGRGTDTQYF
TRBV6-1 CASNDLIKTGQYF
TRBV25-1 CASSDGQGEKLFF
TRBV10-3 CATKYIGKANYGYTF
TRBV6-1 CASSNRDESYEQYF
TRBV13 CASSSQGEDTEAFF
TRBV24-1 CATSGSGTSDYNEQFF
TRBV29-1 CSVGQGVTGANVLTF
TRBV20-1 CSALTLAVAFRETQYF
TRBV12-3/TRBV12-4 CASSILAGGSSYNEQFF
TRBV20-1 CSAGSDGYEQYF
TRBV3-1 CASSHERIEQFF
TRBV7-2 CASNQGRGFYGYTF
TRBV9 CASSPGGPNYEQYF
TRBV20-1 CSARDGRSYEQYF
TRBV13 CASSLRTGATEAFF
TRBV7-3 CASSRTPGQGAHEQFF
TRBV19 CALPGGPPLNTEAFF
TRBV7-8 CASSLDLTYNEQFF
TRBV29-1 CSVREGGYGYTF
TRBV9 CASSLRTEVSPLHF
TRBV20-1 CSASRGRAAGNEQFF
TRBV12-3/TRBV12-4 CASSQAPGVYEQFF
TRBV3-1 CASGDRAGSPLHF
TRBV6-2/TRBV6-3 CASSSGTGVNQPQHF
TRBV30 CAWSVRRDNSPLHF
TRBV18 CASSPQGQGEAFF
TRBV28 CASKDSRGETQYF
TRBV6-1 CASSQALAGGPGDTQYF
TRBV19 CASSMMVGTGDPDTQYF
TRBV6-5 CASSYTQTQRINSNQPQHF